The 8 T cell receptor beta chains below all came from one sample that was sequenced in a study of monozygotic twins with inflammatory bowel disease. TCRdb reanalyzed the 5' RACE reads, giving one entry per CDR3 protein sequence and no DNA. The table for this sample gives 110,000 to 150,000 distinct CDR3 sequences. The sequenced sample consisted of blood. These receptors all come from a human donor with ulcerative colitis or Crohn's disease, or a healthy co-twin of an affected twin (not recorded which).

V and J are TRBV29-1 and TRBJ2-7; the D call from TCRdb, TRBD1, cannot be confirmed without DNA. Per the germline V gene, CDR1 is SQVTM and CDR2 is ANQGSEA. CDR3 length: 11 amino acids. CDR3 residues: CSVAGQNEQYF.

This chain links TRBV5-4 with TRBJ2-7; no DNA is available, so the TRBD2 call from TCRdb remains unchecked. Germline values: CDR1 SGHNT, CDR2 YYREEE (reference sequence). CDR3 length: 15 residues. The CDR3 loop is CASSLGLAEAYEQYF.

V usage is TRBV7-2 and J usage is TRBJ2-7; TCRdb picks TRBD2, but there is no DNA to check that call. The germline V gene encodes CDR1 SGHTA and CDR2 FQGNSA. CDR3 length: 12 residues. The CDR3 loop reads CASSLLAGEQYF.

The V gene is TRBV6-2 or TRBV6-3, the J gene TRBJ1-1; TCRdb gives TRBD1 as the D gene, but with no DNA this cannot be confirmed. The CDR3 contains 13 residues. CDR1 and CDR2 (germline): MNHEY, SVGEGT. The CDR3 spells CASTGTMNTEAFF.

CDR3 residues: CASSTGNQPQHF. The chain is built from TRBV19 and TRBJ1-5. CDR3 length equals 12 residues. From germline, CDR1 is LNHDA and CDR2 SQIVND (reference sequence).

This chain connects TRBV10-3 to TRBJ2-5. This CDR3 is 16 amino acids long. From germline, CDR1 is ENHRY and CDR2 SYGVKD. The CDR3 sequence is CAISESRLGLQETQYF.

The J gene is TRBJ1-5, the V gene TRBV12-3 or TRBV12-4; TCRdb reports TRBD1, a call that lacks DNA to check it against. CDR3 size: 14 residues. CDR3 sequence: CASGGQGGNQPQHF.

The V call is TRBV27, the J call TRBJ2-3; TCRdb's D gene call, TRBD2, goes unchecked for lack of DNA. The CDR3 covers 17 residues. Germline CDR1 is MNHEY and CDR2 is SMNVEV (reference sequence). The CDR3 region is CASKWASGRGPADTQYF.